This entry lists 3 T cell receptor beta chains sequenced from one sample in a study of PD-1 and CTLA-4 blockade in melanoma. Measured with immunoSEQ multiplex PCR; TCRdb has only the in-frame clones, and not every one. The sample consists of about 32,000 clones, 88% of them appearing once. The sequencing here drew on CD8+ T cells from peripheral blood, taken from a patient given anti-PD-1 treatment. The receptors derive from a human donor with melanoma.

The chain has TRBV29-1 and TRBJ1-1, with a weak D call TRBD1 (5 bases). Trimming stripped 5 bases from V and 0 bases from J, with 10 bases between. Germline V lookup: CDR1 SQVTM, CDR2 ANQGSEA. The CDR3 totals 13 residues. CDR3 sequence: CSVPGPLNTEAFF. CDR3 bases: TGCAGCGTTCCGGGACCGTTGAACACTGAAGCTTTCTTT.

This clone was observed once. The chain recombines TRBV12-3 or TRBV12-4 with TRBJ1-1; no reliable D call. This CDR3 spans 12 amino acids. Trimming took 8 bases from V and 2 from J, leaving 9 bases between them. CDR3 loop: CASSPGNTEAFF. CDR3 DNA sequence: TGTGCCAGCTCCCCGGGAAACACTGAAGCTTTCTTT.

This clone came up once. V usage is TRBV5-1 and J usage is TRBJ1-1; 7 positions match TRBD1. V trimming: 1 base; J trimming: 7 bases; junction bases outside the gene matches: 7. The CDR3 covers 14 residues. In germline, CDR1 is SGHRS, CDR2 YFSETQ. The CDR3 reads CASSLYGTEIEAFF. In DNA, the CDR3 is TGCGCCAGCAGCTTGTACGGGACAGAGATTGAAGCTTTCTTT. Complete variable domain (other parts from reference TRBV5-1 and TRBJ1-1): KAGVTQTPRYLIKTRGQQVTLSCSPISGHRSVSWYQQTPGQGLQFLFEYFSETQRNKGNFPGRFSGRQFSNSRSEMNVSTLELGDSALYLCASSLYGTEIEAFFGQGTRLTVV.